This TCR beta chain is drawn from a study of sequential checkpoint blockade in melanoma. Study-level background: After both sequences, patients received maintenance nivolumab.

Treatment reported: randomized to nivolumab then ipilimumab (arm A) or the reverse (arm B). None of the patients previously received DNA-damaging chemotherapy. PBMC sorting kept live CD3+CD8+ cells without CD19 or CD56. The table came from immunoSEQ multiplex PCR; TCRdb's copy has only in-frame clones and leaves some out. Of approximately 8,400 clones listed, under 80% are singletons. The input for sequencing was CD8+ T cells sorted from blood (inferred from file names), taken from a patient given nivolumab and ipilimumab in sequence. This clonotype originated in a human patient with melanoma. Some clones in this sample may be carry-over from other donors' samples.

CDR3 in DNA: TGCAGCGTGTACCTCCGGGACAGGGACTCTGGGGCCAACGTCCTGACTTTC. It encodes CSVYLRDRDSGANVLTF. The chain links TRBV29-1 to TRBJ2-6; 9 bases are a match to TRBD1. V trimming: 6 bases; J trimming: 0 bases; junction bases outside the gene matches: 9. Germline values: CDR1 SQVTM, CDR2 ANQGSEA. The CDR3 spans 17 residues. Combining the CDR3 with reference TRBV29-1 and TRBJ2-6 gives the whole variable domain SAVISQKPSRDICQRGTSLTIQCQVDSQVTMMFWYRQQPGQSLTLIATANQGSEATYESGFVIDKFPISRPNLTFSTLTVSNMSPEDSSIYLCSVYLRDRDSGANVLTFGAGSRLTVL.